This T cell receptor (beta chain) appears in the sequencing data of a study of monozygotic twins with cystic fibrosis. V gave up 2 bases and J gave up 2 bases; unmatched junction bases: 3. CDR3 length: 15 amino acids. Looked up from germline, CDR1 is LNHNV and CDR2 is YYDKDF (reference sequence). Profiling relied on immunoSEQ multiplex PCR, and the TCRdb table lists in-frame clones only, not all of them. The sample lists fewer than 20,000 clones, roughly 89% occurring once. The chain has TRBV15 and TRBJ2-7; TRBD2 agrees at 10 bases. The receptor was isolated from a girl aged 2-9 years with cystic fibrosis. Sequencing used blood. DNA for the CDR3: TGTGCCACCAGCAGACTAGCGGGAGCACCCTACGAGCAGTACTTC. Amino acids: CATSRLAGAPYEQYF.